The 32 T cell receptor beta chains in this list originate from one sample, sequenced in a study of shared T cell receptors in the human thymus. Profiled with immunoSEQ multiplex PCR; TCRdb holds only in-frame clones, not every one. The sample carries roughly 550,000 clones, approximately 78% recorded once. These data are also associated with another study on human thymus T cells.

Input material: thymocytes. These receptors all come from a boy younger than two with a congenital heart defect.

The CDR3 region has the DNA TGTGCCAGCAGTGAAACACGGACTAGCATAGAGCAGTACTTC. Its protein product is CASSETRTSIEQYF. The chain recombines TRBV6-1 with TRBJ2-7; TRBD2 aligns across 8 bases. Per the germline V gene, CDR1 is MNHNS and CDR2 is SASEGT. The CDR3 length is 14 residues. V shed 2 bases and J 7 bases; nucleotides not matched to a gene: 7.

The V gene is TRBV2, the J gene TRBJ2-7; D may be TRBD2 (5 bases). CDR3 length equals 15 residues. Germline V gives CDR1 SNHLY, CDR2 FYNNEI. The V end was cut by 5 bases, the J end by 0 bases, with 14 bases between. The CDR3 protein is CASSYERRSSYEQYF. DNA of the CDR3: TGTGCCAGCAGTTACGAGCGGAGGAGCTCCTACGAGCAGTACTTC.

This clone was seen a handful of times. The chain couples TRBV11-2 to TRBJ2-3; 9 bases are a match to TRBD1. CDR3 size: 16 residues. Germline V gene lookup returns CDR1 SGHAT and CDR2 FQNNGV. V trimming: 1 base; J trimming: 6 bases; junction bases outside the gene matches: 8. CDR3 amino acids: CASSLGGQGRRDTQYF. The CDR3 DNA is TGTGCCAGCAGCTTAGGGGGACAGGGTAGGAGGGATACGCAGTATTTT.

This clone was picked up a small number of times. The CDR3, as DNA: TGTGCCAGCAGTGAATTTGGCGGGGCTAGCACAGATACGCAGTATTTT. The encoded protein is CASSEFGGASTDTQYF. The chain carries TRBV25-1 and TRBJ2-3, with D possibly being TRBD2 (6 bases). Trimming removed 1 base at V and 0 bases at J, with 11 bases between. The CDR3 sequence is 16 residues long. CDR1 and CDR2 from the germline V gene are MGHDK and SYGVNS.

The V call is TRBV4-1, the J call TRBJ1-1; 7 bases fit TRBD1. This CDR3 comprises 16 residues. Germline V gene data show CDR1 as MGHRA and CDR2 as YSYEKL. J gave up 4 bases and V 2 bases, and 10 bases lay outside the gene matches. CDR3 sequence reads: CASSQTGTETLTEAFF. As DNA, the CDR3 is TGCGCCAGCAGCCAAACGGGGACAGAGACGCTCACTGAAGCTTTCTTT.

The chain couples TRBV29-1 to TRBJ1-1, with 11 bases lining up with TRBD1. The junction had 11 bases not matched to a gene; V was cut back by 4 bases and J by 4 bases. The CDR3 is 16 amino acids. Looked up from germline, CDR1 is SQVTM and CDR2 is ANQGSEA. The CDR3 sequence: CSVGGQGAVGGTEAFF. The CDR3 DNA reads TGCAGCGTTGGAGGACAGGGGGCAGTCGGGGGCACTGAAGCTTTCTTT.

The chain links TRBV5-6 to TRBJ2-3; 9 bases are a match to TRBD1. The CDR3 is 17 amino acids. With V trimmed by 4 bases and J by 0 bases, 9 bases remained unmatched. CDR1 SGHDT and CDR2 YYEEEE come from the germline V gene. CDR3 region: CASSPGQGSSSTDTQYF. The CDR3 DNA reads as TGTGCCAGCAGCCCGGGACAGGGATCGAGTAGCACAGATACGCAGTATTTT.

The rearrangement joins TRBV7-2 to TRBJ2-1, with 9 bases matching TRBD2. The ends lost 1 base at V and 5 bases at J; junction bases unmatched: 15. Looked up from germline, CDR1 is SGHTA and CDR2 is FQGNSA. CDR3 length equals 19 residues. The CDR3 is CASSLDLGGRAPTHNEQFF. The CDR3, as DNA: TGTGCCAGCAGCTTAGATTTGGGCGGGAGGGCCCCAACCCACAATGAGCAGTTCTTC.

The chain uses TRBV2 and TRBJ2-7, with TRBD1 as a possible D gene (6 bases). The V gene's germline CDR1 is SNHLY and CDR2 FYNNEI. V was pared by 6 bases and J by 0 bases, with 15 bases between. This CDR3 is built from 15 residues. The CDR3 DNA follows: TGTGCCAGCAGCCACGGACAGAGGAGCTCCTACGAGCAGTACTTC. Its protein is CASSHGQRSSYEQYF. Using reference TRBV2 and TRBJ2-7 for the parts outside the CDR3, the full variable domain is EPEVTQTPSHQVTQMGQEVILRCVPISNHLYFYWYRQILGQKVEFLVSFYNNEISEKSEIFDDQFSVERPDGSNFTLKIRSTKLEDSAMYFCASSHGQRSSYEQYFGPGTRLTVT.

The chain has TRBV4-3 and TRBJ1-4, with a possible D match to TRBD1 (5 bases). Trimming pared 0 bases from V and 0 bases from J, leaving 17 bases between. This CDR3 region has 19 residues. CDR1 is LGHNA and CDR2 is YSLEER in the germline V gene. CDR3 protein: CASSQDRDSAVATNEKLFF. CDR3 nucleotides: TGCGCCAGCAGCCAAGATAGGGACTCGGCAGTTGCAACTAATGAAAAACTGTTTTTT.

This clone was counted between two and nine times. V is TRBV19 and J is TRBJ2-1; D uncertain. Germline loops: CDR1 LNHDA, CDR2 SQIVND (reference sequence). V was pared by 3 bases and J by 0 bases, with 9 bases between. This CDR3 has 15 amino acids. The CDR3 here is CASSISVYSYNEQFF. CDR3 in DNA: TGTGCCAGTAGTATCTCCGTTTACTCCTACAATGAGCAGTTCTTC.

The chain recombines TRBV2 with TRBJ2-1, with 8 nucleotides matching TRBD2. Germline V gives CDR1 SNHLY, CDR2 FYNNEI. The CDR3 loop spans 15 amino acids. V dropped 6 bases and J dropped 4; count of bases not matched to a gene: 8. CDR3 loop: CASRPSGRVYNEQFF. CDR3 nucleotides: TGTGCCAGCAGACCCAGCGGGAGAGTTTACAATGAGCAGTTCTTC.

This clone was counted between two and nine times. The chain employs TRBV19 and TRBJ2-1; 7 bases are shared with TRBD2. Germline V gives CDR1 LNHDA, CDR2 SQIVND (reference sequence). Trimming removed 3 bases from V and 0 bases from J; junction bases left unmatched: 5. This CDR3 is built from 16 residues. CDR3 coding DNA: TGTGCCAGTAGTATCATCGGCGGGAGCTCCTACAATGAGCAGTTCTTC. Encoded protein: CASSIIGGSSYNEQFF.

The chain joins TRBV6-1 to TRBJ1-4; 9 positions match TRBD1. From germline, CDR1 is MNHNS and CDR2 SASEGT. This CDR3 is built from 20 residues. V shed 1 base, J shed 8 bases, and the junction held 20 bases outside the gene matches. CDR3 nucleotide sequence: TGTGCCAGCAGTGAAGGGGCCCTTCCGGGACAGGGTAGAGAGGGGGAAAAACTGTTTTTT. It translates to CASSEGALPGQGREGEKLFF.

This clone occurred once. The CDR3 DNA reads TGTGCCAGCAGTGAAGGGTGGGGCCTAGCGGGCACAGATACGCAGTATTTT. It encodes CASSEGWGLAGTDTQYF. The chain couples TRBV2 to TRBJ2-3, with 7 nucleotides matching TRBD2. Germline values: CDR1 SNHLY, CDR2 FYNNEI. J lost 1 base, V lost 1 base, and 8 bases had no gene match. There are 17 residues in the CDR3.

This chain uses TRBV11-3 with TRBJ2-1, with a possible D match to TRBD1 (5 bases). V was shortened by 6 bases and J by 2 bases, with 17 bases between the two germline ends. CDR1 is SGHNT and CDR2 is YENEEA in the germline V gene. This CDR3 comprises 16 residues. The CDR3 nucleotides read TGTGCCAGCAGTAGGGGTTCTGAAGCTACCTACAATGAGCAGTTCTTC. Amino acids: CASSRGSEATYNEQFF. Filled out from reference TRBV11-3 and TRBJ2-1, the complete variable domain reads EAGVVQSPRYKIIEKKQPVAFWCNPISGHNTLYWYLQNLGQGPELLIRYENEEAVDDSQLPKDRFSAERLKGVDSTLKIQPAELGDSAVYLCASSRGSEATYNEQFFGPGTRLTVL.

This clone was seen a few times. The chain couples TRBV28 to TRBJ2-3; 8 nucleotides align to TRBD1. The CDR3 is 19 amino acids. Trimming at V came to 3 bases and at J to 4 bases, leaving 18 bases not matched to a gene. In germline, CDR1 is MDHEN, CDR2 SYDVKM. The CDR3 here is CASSFGWTGSDRRPDTQYF. The CDR3 coding sequence is TGTGCCAGCAGTTTTGGGTGGACAGGGTCCGATCGGCGGCCAGATACGCAGTATTTT.

V gene TRBV7-6 combines with J gene TRBJ2-5; no firm D call. The CDR3 extends over 14 amino acids. Germline V CDR1 and CDR2: SGHVS, FNYEAQ. The ends were cut back, 5 bases at V and 4 bases at J, with 14 bases in the middle. The CDR3 protein is CASSQDSGRETQYF. DNA of the CDR3: TGTGCCAGCAGCCAAGACTCCGGTAGAGAGACCCAGTACTTC.

The chain links TRBV27 to TRBJ2-7, with D possibly being TRBD2 (7 bases). The CDR3 length is 15 residues. Per germline, CDR1 MNHEY and CDR2 SMNVEV (reference sequence). The V end was cut by 5 bases, the J end by 4 bases, with 18 bases between. The CDR3 DNA reads TGTGCCAGCAGTCAATTAGGGGGGGCTCGGTACGAGCAGTACTTC. Amino acids: CASSQLGGARYEQYF.

The V gene is TRBV10-1, the J gene TRBJ1-1; D unresolved. Germline CDR1 WNHNN, CDR2 SYGVQD (reference sequence). CDR3 length: 13 residues. V lost 5 bases and J lost 2, with 9 bases in between. CDR3 sequence (DNA): TGCGCCAGCAGTCCAGGTCCTAACACTGAAGCTTTCTTT. Amino acid sequence: CASSPGPNTEAFF.

In its sample, this clone was seen once. V and J are TRBV5-4 and TRBJ2-1; 11 nucleotides align to TRBD2. V lost 4 bases, J lost 9 bases, and 9 bases stayed unmatched. The length of the CDR3 is 15 residues. Germline V gene lookup returns CDR1 SGHNT and CDR2 YYREEE (reference sequence). The CDR3 sequence is CASSLRLAGSIEQFF. For the CDR3, the DNA is TGTGCCAGCAGCCTTAGACTAGCGGGAAGTATTGAGCAGTTCTTC.

The chain is built from TRBV5-1 and TRBJ1-1; TRBD1 might be the D (6 bases). The germline gives CDR1 SGHRS, CDR2 YFSETQ. This CDR3 comprises 14 residues. The germline V and J ends were trimmed by 7 bases and 1 base, with 14 bases remaining between them. CDR3 sequence reads: CASRPGHPNTEAFF. Written as DNA, the CDR3 is TGCGCCAGCCGCCCGGGACACCCGAACACTGAAGCTTTCTTT.

V and J are TRBV6-1 and TRBJ1-5; tentatively, D is TRBD1 (6 bases). V dropped 2 bases and J dropped 4 bases, with 12 bases sitting between them. The CDR3 sequence is 15 residues long. Germline CDR1 is MNHNS and CDR2 is SASEGT. For the CDR3, the DNA is TGTGCCAGCAGTGAAAGGTGGGACAAGAATCAGCCCCAGCATTTT. Amino acid sequence: CASSERWDKNQPQHF.

The chain is built from TRBV6-4 and TRBJ1-5; D gene uncertain. The length of the CDR3 is 12 residues. CDR1 is MRHNA, CDR2 SNTAGT, per germline. The V gene lost 6 bases and the J gene lost 6 bases, with 9 bases spanning the gap. The CDR3: CASSEERQPQHF. Here the CDR3 DNA reads TGTGCCAGCAGCGAGGAGCGTCAGCCCCAGCATTTT.

This chain links TRBV28 with TRBJ1-2, with TRBD1 identical over 12 bases. CDR1 is MDHEN and CDR2 is SYDVKM in the germline V gene. The CDR3 spans 16 residues. Unmatched junction bases numbered 12, after V lost 5 bases and J lost 8 bases. In DNA form, the CDR3 reads TGTGCCAGCAGTGTAGGACCCGGGACAGGGGGCAGCGGCTACACCTTC. This sequence encodes CASSVGPGTGGSGYTF.

The chain is built from TRBV5-4 and TRBJ2-3; 8 bases fit TRBD2. The CDR3 loop spans 15 amino acids. V was pared by 1 base and J by 3 bases, with 4 bases of the junction left unmatched. Per the germline V gene, CDR1 is SGHNT and CDR2 is YYREEE (reference sequence). The CDR3 loop reads CASSLQVAGTDTQYF. The CDR3 DNA is TGTGCCAGCAGCTTGCAGGTAGCGGGGACAGATACGCAGTATTTT.

The CDR3 DNA sequence: TGTGCCAGCAGCTTAGTGTCTCGCGGGAGCACCTACGAGCAGTACTTC. This translates into CASSLVSRGSTYEQYF. This rearrangement joins TRBV11-2 to TRBJ2-7; 7 nucleotides match TRBD2. Germline V lookup: CDR1 SGHAT, CDR2 FQNNGV. V was pared by 1 base and J by 2 bases, with 8 bases of the junction left unmatched. The CDR3 sequence is 16 residues long.

This rearrangement joins TRBV28 to TRBJ2-4, with a weak D call TRBD2 (6 bases). Germline CDR1 is MDHEN and CDR2 is SYDVKM. This CDR3 is 16 amino acids long. The V end lost 0 bases, the J end lost 0 bases, and 9 bases lay between the germline ends. Here the CDR3 DNA reads TGTGCCAGCAGTTTATGGCGGGACCTAGCCAAAAACATTCAGTACTTC. Translating gives CASSLWRDLAKNIQYF.

The chain couples TRBV12-5 to TRBJ1-2; 8 nucleotides match TRBD1. Germline CDR1 reads LGHNT; CDR2 reads FRNRAP. This CDR3 comprises 13 residues. With V trimmed by 7 bases and J by 3 bases, 4 bases remained unmatched. The CDR3 protein is CASAPTGDYGYTF. CDR3 sequence (DNA): TGTGCTAGTGCCCCGACAGGGGACTATGGCTACACCTTC.

The chain has TRBV2 and TRBJ1-2; perhaps TRBD1 as D (6 bases). This CDR3 has 15 amino acids. V lost 7 bases to trimming and J lost 2 bases, with 17 bases between them. Germline V gene sequence: CDR1 SNHLY, CDR2 FYNNEI. DNA for the CDR3: TGTGCCAGCAAGAGAAAGGACAGCCCGAACTATGGCTACACCTTC. Translated, it gives CASKRKDSPNYGYTF. The variable domain in full, completed from reference TRBV2 and TRBJ1-2, reads EPEVTQTPSHQVTQMGQEVILRCVPISNHLYFYWYRQILGQKVEFLVSFYNNEISEKSEIFDDQFSVERPDGSNFTLKIRSTKLEDSAMYFCASKRKDSPNYGYTFGSGTRLTVV.

The genes are TRBV9 and TRBJ2-1, with TRBD2 identical over 9 bases. Germline CDR1 and CDR2: SGDLS and YYNGEE. This CDR3 contains 15 residues. Germline trimming cut 4 bases from V and 5 bases from J; bases unmatched to any gene: 7. The CDR3 region is CASSTLAGPNNEQFF. Here the CDR3 DNA reads TGTGCCAGCAGCACCCTAGCGGGACCCAACAATGAGCAGTTCTTC.

The rearrangement joins TRBV15 to TRBJ1-5; D remains ambiguous. The germline V and J ends were trimmed by 5 bases and 4 bases, with 6 bases remaining between them. This CDR3 is 12 amino acids long. Germline V gives CDR1 LNHNV, CDR2 YYDKDF (reference sequence). The CDR3 DNA follows: TGTGCCACCAGCTTCCTAAATCAGCCCCAGCATTTT. Translation gives CATSFLNQPQHF.